These 13 T cell receptor beta chains originate from one sample sequenced in a study of blood T cell repertoires in COVID-19. Repertoires were generated with immunoSEQ multiplex PCR, while TCRdb's copy carries only in-frame clones and drops some. The sample contains under 150,000 clones, 84% of which appear only once. Sequencing input: peripheral blood. The receptors originated from a middle-aged woman with acute or convalescent COVID-19.

This sequence joins TRBV7-2 and TRBJ2-7, with D unclear. The germline V gene encodes CDR1 SGHTA and CDR2 FQGNSA. The CDR3 has 13 residues. Trimming left V 0 bases short and J 3 bases short, with 6 bases between. In DNA form, the CDR3 reads TGTGCCAGCAGCTTAGCGCCAGACTACGAGCAGTACTTC. Translated: CASSLAPDYEQYF.

J is TRBJ2-3 and V is TRBV6-2 or TRBV6-3, with 10 bases lining up with TRBD1. The CDR3 has 17 residues. J was trimmed by 3 bases and V by 0 bases; bases with no gene match: 6. From germline, CDR1 is MNHEY and CDR2 SVGEGT. The chain's CDR3 is CASSYSKRGQGTDTQYF. The DNA for the CDR3 is TGTGCCAGCAGTTACTCGAAGAGGGGACAGGGGACAGATACGCAGTATTTT.

V usage is TRBV10-3 and J usage is TRBJ1-2; maybe TRBD1 (6 bases). The V gene's germline CDR1 is ENHRY and CDR2 SYGVKD. The CDR3 loop spans 12 amino acids. V lost 4 bases, J lost 5 bases, and 8 bases lay in between. CDR3 DNA: TGTGCCATCAGTGGGACAGCGTATGGCTACACCTTC. The encoded protein is CAISGTAYGYTF.

This chain joins TRBV5-4 and TRBJ2-7; TRBD2 agrees at 14 bases. Germline CDR1 reads SGHNT; CDR2 reads YYREEE (reference sequence). After removal of 1 base from V and 5 bases from J, the junction contained 5 bases not matched to a gene. The CDR3 runs to 16 residues. CDR3 DNA sequence: TGTGCCAGCAGCTTGAGACTAGCGGGGGGGTCGGACGAGCAGTACTTC. Encoded protein: CASSLRLAGGSDEQYF. Variable domain in full (rest from reference TRBV5-4 and TRBJ2-7): ETGVTQSPTHLIKTRGQQVTLRCSSQSGHNTVSWYQQALGQGPQFIFQYYREEENGRGNFPPRFSGLQFPNYSSELNVNALELDDSALYLCASSLRLAGGSDEQYFGPGTRLTVT.

The rearrangement links TRBV6-5 to TRBJ1-2; unclear D gene. Trimming took 6 bases from V and 1 from J, leaving 12 bases between them. CDR3 size: 14 residues. Germline V gene lookup returns CDR1 MNHEY and CDR2 SVGAGI. CDR3 sequence: CASRPPGSNYGYTF. As DNA, the CDR3 is TGTGCCAGCAGGCCGCCCGGGAGTAACTATGGCTACACCTTC.

This chain connects TRBV6-5 to TRBJ1-5, with TRBD1 as a possible D gene (5 bases). Looked up from germline, CDR1 is MNHEY and CDR2 is SVGAGI. The CDR3 consists of 13 residues. With 5 bases removed from V and 8 bases from J, the gap between germline ends came to 13 bases. In nucleotides, the CDR3 is TGTGCCAGCAGTCCATACCCCAGGGAGCCCCAGCATTTT. Translated, it gives CASSPYPREPQHF.

This chain links TRBV19 with TRBJ2-5, with 7 bases matching TRBD1. V lost 6 bases and J lost 5; bases outside the gene matches: 9. CDR1 LNHDA and CDR2 SQIVND come from the germline V gene (reference sequence). CDR3 size: 14 residues. CDR3 residues: CASSRTGVGETQYF. CDR3 sequence (DNA): TGTGCCAGTAGCCGAACAGGGGTCGGGGAGACCCAGTACTTC.

The genes are TRBV5-1 and TRBJ1-4, with 7 bases identical to TRBD1. Germline CDR1 reads SGHRS; CDR2 reads YFSETQ. The J segment lost 1 base and the V segment lost 0 bases, leaving 3 bases of the junction unmatched. The CDR3 contains 16 residues. CDR3 DNA: TGCGCCAGCAGCTTGGGAGACAGGGTAACTAATGAAAAACTGTTTTTT. Translation gives CASSLGDRVTNEKLFF.

V usage is TRBV6-5 and J usage is TRBJ2-7; TRBD1 matches at 7 bases. Germline assignment: CDR1 MNHEY and CDR2 SVGAGI. The CDR3 contains 15 residues. The ends lost 7 bases at V and 3 bases at J; junction bases unmatched: 12. The CDR3: CASKSGMGQYYEQYF. For the CDR3, the DNA is TGTGCCAGCAAGTCCGGTATGGGACAGTACTACGAGCAGTACTTC.

This rearrangement joins TRBV6-5 to TRBJ1-1; 10 bases line up with TRBD1. The CDR3 contains 13 residues. The J segment lost 11 bases and the V segment lost 8 bases, leaving 11 bases of the junction unmatched. CDR1 and CDR2 from the germline V gene are MNHEY and SVGAGI. The CDR3 nucleotides are TGTGCCAGCGAGAAGACAGGGACAGGGGTGGCTTTCTTT. It specifies CASEKTGTGVAFF.

This chain connects TRBV28 to TRBJ1-1; D is ambiguous. Germline CDR1 MDHEN, CDR2 SYDVKM. The CDR3 has 12 amino acids. Trimming shortened V by 6 bases and J by 9 bases, and 14 bases separated the two germline ends. In nucleotides, the CDR3 is TGTGCCAGCAGATTTGGGCAACGGAAAGCTTTCTTT. Protein product: CASRFGQRKAFF. The whole variable domain, filled in from reference TRBV28 and TRBJ1-1, reads DVKVTQSSRYLVKRTGEKVFLECVQDMDHENMFWYRQDPGLGLRLIYFSYDVKMKEKGDIPEGYSVSREKKERFSLILESASTNQTSMYLCASRFGQRKAFFGQGTRLTVV.

The chain links TRBV3-1 (or the pseudogene TRBV3-2) to TRBJ1-2, with D perhaps matching TRBD1 (6 bases). Between the trimmed V and J ends, which lost 5 bases and 7 bases, there was a span of 20 bases. CDR1 LGHDT and CDR2 YNNKEL come from the germline V gene (reference sequence). This CDR3 has 15 residues. The CDR3 here is CASSDWDTPRGGYTF. The DNA of the CDR3 is TGTGCCAGCAGCGACTGGGACACTCCTCGTGGTGGCTACACCTTC.

The V and J genes are TRBV5-6 and TRBJ2-7; a possible D gene is TRBD2 (7 bases). Per germline, CDR1 SGHDT and CDR2 YYEEEE. This CDR3 contains 14 residues. With 1 base removed from V and 3 bases from J, the gap between germline ends came to 11 bases. CDR3 sequence reads: CASSLRGAGYEQYF. The CDR3 region has the DNA TGTGCCAGCAGCTTGCGGGGGGCCGGCTACGAGCAGTACTTC. Full variable domain (remainder filled in from reference TRBV5-6 and TRBJ2-7): DAGVTQSPTHLIKTRGQQVTLRCSPKSGHDTVSWYQQALGQGPQFIFQYYEEEERQRGNFPDRFSGHQFPNYSSELNVNALLLGDSALYLCASSLRGAGYEQYFGPGTRLTVT.